This record looks at one TCR beta chain sequence and its context. The data are from a study of blood T cell repertoires in COVID-19. The CDR3 sequence is 14 residues long. Losses at the gene ends were 4 bases for V and 10 bases for J; bases not matched to a gene: 8. Germline CDR1 reads KGHDR; CDR2 reads SFDVKD. Data came from immunoSEQ multiplex PCR; TCRdb stores just in-frame clones and leaves some out. This table holds roughly 120,000 clones, approximately 85% found once. The chain is built from TRBV24-1 and TRBJ1-1, with 10 bases matching TRBD1. The receptor's source is an older woman with COVID-19, enrolled during active disease. The specimen was peripheral blood. Here the CDR3 reads CATSDPWTGGGAFF. For the CDR3, the DNA is TGTGCCACCAGTGACCCTTGGACAGGGGGGGGAGCTTTCTTT.